These 14 T cell receptor beta chains came from one sample sequenced in a study of neoadjuvant anti-PD-1 for oral cavity cancer (dated by TCRdb to the early 2020s). The time point label, read with the paper, signifies: after neoadjuvant nivolumab, at surgical resection. The library came from the immunoSEQ multiplex PCR assay. TCRdb took over this immuneACCESS table, retaining in-frame rearrangements with V and J assigned. Such tables are incomplete; in checked studies, under half of the missing clones stem from an unresolved V gene, and the remainder is unexplained. This sample is represented by tens of thousands of clones; roughly nine tenths of them were singletons. The ten largest account for roughly 2.9% of the sample. Sequencing was performed on PBMCs, taken after nivolumab (anti-PD-1) treatment. These receptors came from a person aged 35-79 years with oral cavity squamous cell carcinoma.

The chain links TRBV7-9 to TRBJ2-1; D not certain. Germline values: CDR1 SEHNR, CDR2 FQNEAQ (reference sequence). The CDR3 consists of 14 residues. With 5 bases removed from V and 7 bases from J, the gap between germline ends came to 15 bases. The CDR3 nucleotides are TGTGCCAGCAGCAAGTGGAGTATAGGTAATGAGCAGTTCTTC. Protein: CASSKWSIGNEQFF.

The count of this clone is one. This chain uses TRBV4-1 with TRBJ2-3, with 7 bases matching TRBD1. J was trimmed by 4 bases and V by 1 base; bases with no gene match: 14. Germline V gives CDR1 MGHRA, CDR2 YSYEKL. The CDR3 is 18 amino acids. The CDR3 here is CASSQVPYRGPRADTQYF. CDR3 in DNA: TGCGCCAGCAGCCAAGTGCCCTACAGGGGTCCTAGGGCAGATACGCAGTATTTT.

V and J are TRBV11-2 and TRBJ1-2, with unresolved D. Germline V gene lookup returns CDR1 SGHAT and CDR2 FQNNGV. The germline V and J ends were trimmed by 0 bases and 7 bases, with 3 bases remaining between them. The CDR3 covers 11 residues. CDR3 amino acids: CASSLEGGYTF. In DNA, the CDR3 is TGTGCCAGCAGCTTAGAGGGTGGCTACACCTTC.

The chain links TRBV28 to TRBJ1-2; 8 bases are a match to TRBD1. Germline values: CDR1 MDHEN, CDR2 SYDVKM. V lost 5 bases, J lost 11 bases, and 4 bases stayed unmatched. This CDR3 comprises 11 residues. The CDR3 nucleotides read TGTGCCAGCAGTCCCGACAGGGGATACACCTTC. Protein: CASSPDRGYTF.

V usage is TRBV2 and J usage is TRBJ2-1; 10 nucleotides align to TRBD2. Germline V gene data show CDR1 as SNHLY and CDR2 as FYNNEI. J was trimmed by 3 bases and V by 7 bases; bases with no gene match: 15. This CDR3 region has 18 residues. CDR3 in DNA: TGTGCCAGCAACTCGATGGGGCTAGCGGGAGATCTCTACAATGAGCAGTTCTTC. It specifies CASNSMGLAGDLYNEQFF.

The chain recombines TRBV27 with TRBJ1-1; the D is unclear. Germline V gene sequence: CDR1 MNHEY, CDR2 SMNVEV (reference sequence). V lost 4 bases and J lost 0, with 12 bases in between. The CDR3 loop spans 15 amino acids. The CDR3 sequence is CASSSIVPMNTEAFF. The CDR3 coding sequence is TGTGCCAGCAGTTCAATAGTCCCCATGAACACTGAAGCTTTCTTT.

V usage is TRBV28 and J usage is TRBJ1-1, with D possibly matching TRBD1 (5 bases). Trimming shortened V by 6 bases and J by 1 base, and 12 bases separated the two germline ends. Germline CDR1 MDHEN, CDR2 SYDVKM. This CDR3 comprises 14 residues. The CDR3 here is CASRDGGKNTEAFF. The CDR3 coding sequence is TGTGCCAGCAGAGACGGGGGTAAGAACACTGAAGCTTTCTTT. Variable domain in full (rest from reference TRBV28 and TRBJ1-1): DVKVTQSSRYLVKRTGEKVFLECVQDMDHENMFWYRQDPGLGLRLIYFSYDVKMKEKGDIPEGYSVSREKKERFSLILESASTNQTSMYLCASRDGGKNTEAFFGQGTRLTVV.

The chain carries TRBV7-9 and TRBJ2-3; D call uncertain. CDR3 length equals 11 residues. The V end was cut by 6 bases, the J end by 2 bases, with 3 bases between. Per the germline V gene, CDR1 is SEHNR and CDR2 is FQNEAQ (reference sequence). The CDR3 here is CASRDTDTQYF. The CDR3 coding sequence is TGTGCCAGCAGGGACACAGATACGCAGTATTTT.

The CDR3 DNA sequence: TGTGCCAGCAGGAAGGACAGCTACAATGAGCAGTTCTTC. Protein: CASRKDSYNEQFF. This chain joins TRBV25-1 and TRBJ2-1; TRBD1 is a possible D gene (6 bases). Trimming stripped 6 bases from V and 3 bases from J, with 9 bases between. The CDR3 has 13 amino acids. The germline CDR1 and CDR2 sequences are MGHDK and SYGVNS.

The chain recombines TRBV11-2 with TRBJ1-2, with a weak D call TRBD1 (5 bases). V dropped 6 bases and J dropped 1 base, with 18 bases sitting between them. Germline-derived CDR1 and CDR2 are SGHAT and FQNNGV. The CDR3 is 16 residues long. CDR3 coding DNA: TGTGCCAGCAGGCGGCCCGCTAGACAGCTTAACTATGGCTACACCTTC. This gives the protein CASRRPARQLNYGYTF.

The genes are TRBV7-8 and TRBJ2-7; D possibly corresponds to TRBD1 (5 bases). This CDR3 is built from 14 residues. Germline CDR1 SGHVS, CDR2 FQNEAQ. V dropped 6 bases and J dropped 1 base, with 13 bases sitting between them. CDR3 region: CASRAAGRSYEQYF. Written as DNA, the CDR3 is TGTGCCAGCAGGGCAGCAGGGCGGTCCTACGAGCAGTACTTC. Filled out from reference TRBV7-8 and TRBJ2-7, the complete variable domain reads GAGVSQSPRYKVAKRGQDVALRCDPISGHVSLFWYQQALGQGPEFLTYFQNEAQLDKSGLPSDRFFAERPEGSVSTLKIQRTQQEDSAVYLCASRAAGRSYEQYFGPGTRLTVT.

This clone has a single count. V and J are TRBV11-3 and TRBJ1-1, with D perhaps TRBD1 (5 bases). V was cut by 2 bases and J by 3 bases, with 13 bases left in between. The CDR3 sequence is 15 residues long. CDR1 and CDR2 (germline): SGHNT, YENEEA. Here the CDR3 reads CASSLKRAGDTEAFF. The CDR3 DNA reads as TGTGCCAGCAGCTTAAAACGGGCGGGGGACACTGAAGCTTTCTTT.

This clone has just one count. This sequence joins TRBV18 and TRBJ1-5; 9 bases map to TRBD1. Looked up from germline, CDR1 is KGHSH and CDR2 is LQKENI. Unmatched junction bases numbered 5, after V lost 5 bases and J lost 0 bases. CDR3 length equals 16 residues. CDR3 sequence: CASSTGQGNSNQPQHF. CDR3 DNA: TGTGCCAGCTCAACCGGACAGGGGAATAGCAATCAGCCCCAGCATTTT.

The chain has TRBV6-6 and TRBJ2-5; TRBD1 aligns across 7 bases. Germline V lookup: CDR1 MNHNY, CDR2 SVGAGI (reference sequence). The length of the CDR3 is 14 residues. The junction had 5 bases not matched to a gene; V was cut back by 2 bases and J by 5 bases. The CDR3 DNA is TGTGCCAGCAGTTACCAGACAGGGATGGAGACCCAGTACTTC. This translates into CASSYQTGMETQYF.